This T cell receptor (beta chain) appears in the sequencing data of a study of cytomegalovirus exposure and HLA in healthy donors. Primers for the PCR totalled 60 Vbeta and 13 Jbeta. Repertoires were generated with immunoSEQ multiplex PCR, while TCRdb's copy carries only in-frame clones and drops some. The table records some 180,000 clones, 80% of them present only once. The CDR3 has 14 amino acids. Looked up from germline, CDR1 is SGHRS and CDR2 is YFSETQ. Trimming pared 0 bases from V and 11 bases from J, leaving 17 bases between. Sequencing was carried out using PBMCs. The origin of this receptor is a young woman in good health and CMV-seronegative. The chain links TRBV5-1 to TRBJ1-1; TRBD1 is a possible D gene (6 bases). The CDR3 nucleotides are TGCGCCAGCAGCTTGGCCGTAACAGGGACGGATGCTTTCTTT. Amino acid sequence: CASSLAVTGTDAFF.